These 11 T cell receptor beta chains share one sample of origin, sequenced in a study of CD8+ T cells in alopecia areata. The treatment was: oral pan-JAK inhibitor, 5-10 mg twice daily. Following RNA extraction, reverse transcription yielded cDNA that acted as the sequencing template. The assay was immunoSEQ multiplex PCR, and TCRdb's table has in-frame clones only and misses some. There are around 200,000 clones in the sample; roughly 50% occur only once, and around an eighth lies in the top ten. The specimen was CD8+ T cells sorted from blood, collected at week 24, from a patient treated with tofacitinib. These receptors all come from a human donor with alopecia areata.

The table lists this clone with a few counts. This chain joins TRBV6-1 and TRBJ1-1; D gene ambiguous. Germline assignment: CDR1 MNHNS and CDR2 SASEGT. The CDR3 covers 15 residues. Trimming removed 2 bases from V and 3 bases from J, with 13 bases in between. The CDR3 sequence is CASSEIMAVDTEAFF. CDR3 DNA sequence: TGTGCCAGCAGTGAAATCATGGCCGTGGACACTGAAGCTTTCTTT.

For this clone: Sequence at one end of the junction differs from germline and may be a read error. V gene TRBV30 combines with J gene TRBJ2-1; tentatively, D is TRBD2 (5 bases). Germline V gene data show CDR1 as GTSNPN and CDR2 as SVGIG (reference sequence). This CDR3 comprises 13 residues. The CDR3 protein is CAWSVVHASPALF. The CDR3 bases are TGTGCCTGGAGTGTCGTACATGCTAGCCCCGCGCTCTTC.

This clone was recorded a few times. The V gene is TRBV28, the J gene TRBJ1-4; tentative D call: TRBD1 (6 bases). From germline, CDR1 is MDHEN and CDR2 SYDVKM. Trimming took 6 bases from V and 0 from J, leaving 14 bases between them. The length of the CDR3 is 16 residues. For the CDR3, the DNA is TGTGCCAGCAGGGATCAGGGGTTTGCAACTAATGAAAAACTGTTTTTT. Its protein product is CASRDQGFATNEKLFF.

The chain combines TRBV7-9 with TRBJ2-7; 8 positions agree with TRBD1. J was trimmed by 1 base and V by 5 bases; bases with no gene match: 7. Germline V gives CDR1 SEHNR, CDR2 FQNEAQ (reference sequence). This CDR3 region has 15 residues. CDR3 amino acids: CASSHPGQGSYEQYF. CDR3 sequence (DNA): TGTGCCAGCAGCCACCCCGGACAGGGTTCCTACGAGCAGTACTTC.

The chain couples TRBV29-1 to TRBJ1-1; TRBD1 is a possible D gene (6 bases). The germline V gene has CDR1 SQVTM and CDR2 ANQGSEA. This CDR3 comprises 13 residues. V was shortened by 5 bases and J by 7 bases, with 17 bases between the two germline ends. The CDR3 DNA sequence: TGCAGCGTTAGTCCGGGGGCAGGGATTGAAGCTTTCTTT. This encodes CSVSPGAGIEAFF.

V usage is TRBV5-6 and J usage is TRBJ1-5, with unresolved D. The ends were cut back, 0 bases at V and 5 bases at J, with 6 bases in the middle. CDR3 size: 13 residues. Germline CDR1 is SGHDT and CDR2 is YYEEEE. CDR3 sequence (DNA): TGTGCCAGCAGCTTGGCCGGATATCAGCCCCAGCATTTT. Translating gives CASSLAGYQPQHF.

In this sample, this clone turned up a few times. This CDR3 is also generated by other DNA sequences in the sample. The chain recombines TRBV12-5 with TRBJ2-5, with D possibly matching TRBD1 (5 bases). V lost 6 bases to trimming and J lost 4 bases, with 9 bases between them. Germline V gene lookup returns CDR1 LGHNT and CDR2 FRNRAP. The CDR3 runs 12 residues. CDR3 bases: TGTGCTAGTGGCCCCGACAGAGAGACCCAGTACTTC. Amino acids: CASGPDRETQYF. The whole variable domain, remainder taken from reference TRBV12-5 and TRBJ2-5, is DARVTQTPRHKVTEMGQEVTMRCQPILGHNTVFWYRQTMMQGLELLAYFRNRAPLDDSGMPKDRFSAEMPDATLATLKIQPSEPRDSAVYFCASGPDRETQYFGPGTRLLVL.

The V gene is TRBV7-8, the J gene TRBJ2-3; possibly TRBD2 for D (6 bases). Germline V gives CDR1 SGHVS, CDR2 FQNEAQ. Trimming took 5 bases from V and 0 from J, leaving 12 bases between them. This CDR3 has 15 amino acids. CDR3 DNA: TGTGCCAGCAGCGGTAAGGGAGGAAGCACAGATACGCAGTATTTT. This encodes CASSGKGGSTDTQYF. Full variable domain (missing parts from reference TRBV7-8 and TRBJ2-3): GAGVSQSPRYKVAKRGQDVALRCDPISGHVSLFWYQQALGQGPEFLTYFQNEAQLDKSGLPSDRFFAERPEGSVSTLKIQRTQQEDSAVYLCASSGKGGSTDTQYFGPGTRLTVL.

The chain employs TRBV4-1 and TRBJ2-5, with unresolved D. Germline assignment: CDR1 MGHRA and CDR2 YSYEKL. The CDR3 runs to 14 residues. V was pared by 0 bases and J by 5 bases, with 10 bases between. The CDR3 sequence: CASSQDPGTETQYF. The CDR3 DNA sequence: TGCGCCAGCAGCCAAGATCCCGGTACCGAGACCCAGTACTTC.

The V gene is TRBV2, the J gene TRBJ1-5; tentative D call: TRBD1 (5 bases). V was cut by 0 bases and J by 4 bases, with 10 bases left in between. This CDR3 comprises 15 residues. Germline CDR1 is SNHLY and CDR2 is FYNNEI. The CDR3 DNA is TGTGCCAGCAGTGAAGCAGGGGATTTTAATCAGCCCCAGCATTTT. Translation gives CASSEAGDFNQPQHF.

The V call is TRBV7-2, the J call TRBJ1-2, with D hard to call. Germline V gives CDR1 SGHTA, CDR2 FQGNSA. The CDR3 consists of 13 residues. Trimming took 0 bases from V and 6 from J, leaving 8 bases between them. The CDR3 reads CASSLAPDDGYTF. DNA for the CDR3: TGTGCCAGCAGCTTAGCCCCGGACGATGGCTACACCTTC. The whole variable domain, filled in from reference TRBV7-2 and TRBJ1-2, reads GAGVSQSPSNKVTEKGKDVELRCDPISGHTALYWYRQSLGQGLEFLIYFQGNSAPDKSGLPSDRFSAERTGGSVSTLTIQRTQQEDSAVYLCASSLAPDDGYTFGSGTRLTVV.